This passage covers 3 T cell receptor beta chains from one sample sequenced in a study of blood T cells in healthy people across ages. Using a J-beta primer mix together with a sample-barcoded 5' primer, a second PCR was run for roughly 7 to 12 cycles. TCRdb re-called the 5' RACE reads with MiXCR, one entry per CDR3 protein. This table holds 550,000 to 650,000 distinct CDR3 sequences, about 25% found once. These data were also reused for a study on T cells of mothers and their children.

The sample comprised blood. All receptors come from a boy aged 2 to 9 in good health.

V and J are TRBV12-3 or TRBV12-4 and TRBJ2-7, with a possible D match to TRBD2 (5 bases). V was shortened by 3 bases and J by 2 bases, with 11 bases between the two germline ends. The CDR3 contains 14 residues. The CDR3 loop is CASSFRGFAYEQYF. CDR3 sequence (DNA): TGTGCCAGCAGTTTTCGGGGTTTTGCCTACGAGCAGTACTTC.

The rearrangement joins TRBV29-1 to TRBJ2-5, with D possibly being TRBD1 or TRBD2 (5 bases each). The closer fit of TRBJ2-7 to the DNA end suggests the J call may be wrong. The CDR3 length is 12 residues. From germline, CDR1 is SQVTM and CDR2 ANQGSEA. CDR3: CSVGRWGYEQYF. As DNA, the CDR3 is TGCAGCGTTGGTCGTTGGGGGTACGAGCAGTACTTC.

This clonotype has only a few counts. The chain uses TRBV6-2 or TRBV6-3 and TRBJ2-3; D is unresolved. V shed 0 bases and J shed 6 bases, with 10 bases lying between them. The CDR3 sequence is 14 residues long. Germline V gene sequence: CDR1 MNHEY, CDR2 SVGEGT. CDR3 in DNA: TGTGCCAGCAGTTACTCACGTCCGGCGGATACGCAGTATTTT. Translation gives CASSYSRPADTQYF.